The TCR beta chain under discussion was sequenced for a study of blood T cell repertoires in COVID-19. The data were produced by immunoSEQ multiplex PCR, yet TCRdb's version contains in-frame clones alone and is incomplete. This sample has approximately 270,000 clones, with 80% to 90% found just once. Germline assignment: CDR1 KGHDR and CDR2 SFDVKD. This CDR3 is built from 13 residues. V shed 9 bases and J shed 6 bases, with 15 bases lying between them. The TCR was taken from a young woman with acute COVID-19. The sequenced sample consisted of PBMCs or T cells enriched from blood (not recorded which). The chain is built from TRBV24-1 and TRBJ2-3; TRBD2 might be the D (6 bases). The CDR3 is CATRGNSWDTQYF. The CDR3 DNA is TGTGCCACCCGCGGGAACTCTTGGGATACGCAGTATTTT.